Included here is one T cell receptor (beta chain) sequence, with context. PCR used 60 Vbeta primers and 13 Jbeta primers. Sequencing used immunoSEQ multiplex PCR; TCRdb keeps in-frame clones, though not all of them. The sample lists roughly 110,000 clones, about 80% occurring once. This entry comes from a study of cytomegalovirus exposure and HLA in healthy donors. The sample comprised PBMCs. The origin of this receptor is a young man in good health and CMV-seropositive.

The CDR3 coding sequence is TGTGCCAGCAGCTTTCGCGGGGGGACAGATACGCAGTATTTT. This translates into CASSFRGGTDTQYF. The gene calls are TRBV7-2 and TRBJ2-3; TRBD2 matches at 8 bases. CDR1 and CDR2 from the germline V gene are SGHTA and FQGNSA. V was clipped by 3 bases and J by 3 bases; unmatched bases: 2. The CDR3 is 14 residues long. The full variable domain, its missing parts supplied by reference TRBV7-2 and TRBJ2-3, is GAGVSQSPSNKVTEKGKDVELRCDPISGHTALYWYRQSLGQGLEFLIYFQGNSAPDKSGLPSDRFSAERTGGSVSTLTIQRTQQEDSAVYLCASSFRGGTDTQYFGPGTRLTVL.